The clone carrying this T cell receptor beta chain was recorded at least ten times. For CDR3 and TCR beta VDJ profiling, genomic DNA was the template used. TCRdb re-analysed the reads in MiXCR, keeping a single row per CDR3 protein. The sample yields about 160,000 distinct CDR3 sequences, around half seen once. In patients chosen for sequencing, flow cytometry had shown CD8+CD57+ cell expansion. Patient blood was sampled before any therapy had been received. The CDR3 has 14 amino acids. Unmatched junction bases numbered 12, after V lost 8 bases and J lost 7 bases. CDR1 DFQATT and CDR2 SNEGSKA come from the germline V gene (reference sequence). These data are taken from a study of CD8+CD57+ T cells in acquired aplastic anemia. Background on the study: The average for DNA from sorted CD4+ and CD8+ cells was roughly 3 ug.

Sequencing used sorted CD4+, CD8+, or CD8+CD57+ T cells (not recorded which) from PBMCs. The gene calls are TRBV20-1 and TRBJ2-3, with TRBD2 matching 10 bases. The receptor comes from a human donor with aplastic anemia. The CDR3 DNA follows: TGCAGTCTCACTCTAGCGGGAGTACCGAATACGCAGTATTTT. As protein: CSLTLAGVPNTQYF.